The sequence of this T cell receptor (beta chain) was determined in a study of blood T cell repertoires in COVID-19. The assay was immunoSEQ multiplex PCR, and TCRdb's table has in-frame clones only and misses some. This repertoire shows about 59,000 clones, over 75% found once; its top ten account for about 6.3%. There are 14 residues in the CDR3. Germline assignment: CDR1 SGHVS and CDR2 FNYEAQ. V shed 3 bases, J shed 8 bases, and the junction held 8 bases outside the gene matches. The chain recombines TRBV7-6 with TRBJ1-2; 8 nucleotides line up with TRBD1. This TCR was sampled from a man aged 60-69 years with active or convalescent COVID-19. Sequenced sample: peripheral blood. The CDR3 protein is CASSFDRGAEGYTF. In DNA form, the CDR3 reads TGTGCCAGCAGCTTTGACAGGGGAGCCGAGGGCTACACCTTC.